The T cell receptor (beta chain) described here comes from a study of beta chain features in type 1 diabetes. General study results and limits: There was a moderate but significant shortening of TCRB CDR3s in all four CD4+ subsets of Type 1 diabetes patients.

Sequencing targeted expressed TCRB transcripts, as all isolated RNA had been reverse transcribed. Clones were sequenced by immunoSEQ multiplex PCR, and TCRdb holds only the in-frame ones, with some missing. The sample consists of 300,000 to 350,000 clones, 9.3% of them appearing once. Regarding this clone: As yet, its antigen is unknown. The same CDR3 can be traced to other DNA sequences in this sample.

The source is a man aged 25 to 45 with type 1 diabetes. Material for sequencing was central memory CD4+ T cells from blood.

The CDR3 sequence: CASSLALEETQYF. For the CDR3, the DNA is TGTGCCAGCAGCTTGGCACTGGAAGAGACCCAGTACTTC. This rearrangement joins TRBV7-2 to TRBJ2-5; D is uncertain. V gave up 3 bases and J gave up 3 bases, with 8 bases separating them. This CDR3 is built from 13 residues. The germline V gene has CDR1 SGHTA and CDR2 FQGNSA.